This TCR beta chain was captured in a study of spatial heterogeneity in lung cancer. Concerning this clonotype itself: The antigen is unknown.

Study results and limitations: Whereas they appeared in blood less at follow-up, ubiquitous expanded tumor TCRs appeared there more at resection.

V lost 3 bases, J lost 6 bases, and 10 bases lay in between. The CDR3 sequence is 13 residues long. Per germline, CDR1 LNHDA and CDR2 SQIVND (reference sequence). This sample's time point: sample taken at primary tumor resection. Whole RNA obtained from tumor, nontumor lung or frozen PBMC underwent sequencing without sorting. Each TCR cDNA molecule carried a unique molecular identifier. TCRdb re-derived calls from the 5' RACE reads in MiXCR, one entry per CDR3 protein. Here the sample spans just under 95,000 distinct CDR3 sequences, over 9.5% being singletons. Sequencing used PBMCs, obtained at surgery. This receptor was obtained from a male donor with early-stage non-small cell lung cancer. The chain combines TRBV19 with TRBJ2-3; D not certain. In DNA, the CDR3 is TGTGCCAGTAGTATTACCCGCTTGGATACGCAGTATTTT. Amino acids: CASSITRLDTQYF.